A selection of T cell receptor beta chains follows, all from one sample in a study of shared clonotypes between healthy human individuals. The method was immunoSEQ multiplex PCR; TCRdb's version includes in-frame clones alone and lacks a portion of them. The sample has hundreds of thousands of clones, roughly 98% seen once. Sequenced material: naive CD8+ T cells sorted from blood. These receptors were collected from a man aged 25 to 45 in good health. Each CDR3 is given with its conserved first and last residue. Fields, in order: V gene, D gene, J gene, clone size, CDR3 protein, CDR3 DNA. D genes are given only for firm matches. The listing skips clone size in some rows; elsewhere it reads once, few, many or a size class.

v_call: TRBV4-1; d_call: TRBD2; j_call: TRBJ2-2; clone_size: .; cdr3_aa: CASSQDGGSGTGELFF; cdr3_nt: TGCGCCAGCAGCCAAGATGGGGGTAGCGGGACCGGGGAGCTGTTTTTT
v_call: TRBV9; d_call: .; j_call: TRBJ2-7; clone_size: .; cdr3_aa: CASSVDTGLPYEQYF; cdr3_nt: TGTGCCAGCAGCGTAGACACAGGGTTACCCTACGAGCAGTACTTC
v_call: TRBV5-4; d_call: .; j_call: TRBJ2-7; clone_size: .; cdr3_aa: CASSLHGVSYEQYF; cdr3_nt: TGTGCCAGCAGCTTGCATGGGGTTAGCTACGAGCAGTACTTC
v_call: TRBV7-9; d_call: TRBD2; j_call: TRBJ2-2; clone_size: .; cdr3_aa: CASTPLGGRGTGELFF; cdr3_nt: TGTGCCAGCACCCCATTGGGCGGGAGAGGCACCGGGGAGCTGTTTTTT
v_call: TRBV11-2; d_call: .; j_call: TRBJ2-7; clone_size: .; cdr3_aa: CASGTRGYEQYF; cdr3_nt: TGTGCCAGCGGCACTCGGGGCTACGAGCAGTACTTC
v_call: TRBV7-9; d_call: TRBD1; j_call: TRBJ1-1; clone_size: few; cdr3_aa: CASSSGQGKTEAFF; cdr3_nt: TGTGCCAGCAGCAGTGGACAGGGTAAAACTGAAGCTTTCTTT
v_call: TRBV7-8; d_call: .; j_call: TRBJ2-3; clone_size: .; cdr3_aa: CASSPSRVGYNTDTQYF; cdr3_nt: TGTGCCAGCAGCCCCTCACGTGTAGGCTATAACACAGATACGCAGTATTTT
v_call: TRBV7-9; d_call: .; j_call: TRBJ2-7; clone_size: .; cdr3_aa: CASSSPSGFTYEQYF; cdr3_nt: TGTGCCAGCAGCTCACCCAGCGGATTTACCTACGAGCAGTACTTC
v_call: TRBV6-8; d_call: TRBD2; j_call: TRBJ2-2; clone_size: .; cdr3_aa: CASSLQAGEVVTGELFF; cdr3_nt: TGTGCCAGCAGTTTGCAGGCGGGAGAGGTGGTAACCGGGGAGCTGTTTTTT
v_call: TRBV9; d_call: .; j_call: TRBJ2-2; clone_size: .; cdr3_aa: CASRGGSNTGELFF; cdr3_nt: TGTGCCAGCAGGGGCGGATCGAACACCGGGGAGCTGTTTTTT
v_call: TRBV7-9; d_call: TRBD1; j_call: TRBJ2-7; clone_size: .; cdr3_aa: CASSFWRDRVHEQYF; cdr3_nt: TGTGCCAGCAGCTTTTGGCGGGACAGGGTCCACGAGCAGTACTTC
v_call: TRBV29-1; d_call: .; j_call: TRBJ2-4; clone_size: .; cdr3_aa: CSVETSESRNIQYF; cdr3_nt: TGCAGCGTTGAGACCTCGGAGAGTCGGAACATTCAGTACTTC
v_call: TRBV14; d_call: .; j_call: TRBJ2-5; clone_size: .; cdr3_aa: CASSAQETQYF; cdr3_nt: TGTGCCAGCAGCGCCCAAGAGACCCAGTACTTC
v_call: TRBV4-3; d_call: TRBD2; j_call: TRBJ2-3; clone_size: .; cdr3_aa: CASSQDGRPTDTQYF; cdr3_nt: TGCGCCAGCAGCCAAGACGGGAGGCCCACAGATACGCAGTATTTT
v_call: TRBV5-5; d_call: TRBD1; j_call: TRBJ2-1; clone_size: .; cdr3_aa: CASSHPSLKTGTGGYNEQFF; cdr3_nt: TGTGCCAGCAGCCACCCCTCACTCAAGACCGGGACAGGGGGCTACAATGAGCAGTTCTTC
v_call: TRBV9; d_call: TRBD1; j_call: TRBJ1-5; clone_size: .; cdr3_aa: CASSEGQGGRQPQHF; cdr3_nt: TGTGCCAGCAGCGAAGGACAGGGAGGAAGGCAGCCCCAGCATTTT
v_call: TRBV7-8; d_call: .; j_call: TRBJ2-1; clone_size: .; cdr3_aa: CASRRGPSPYNEQFF; cdr3_nt: TGTGCCAGCCGTCGGGGACCCAGTCCCTACAATGAGCAGTTCTTC
v_call: TRBV28; d_call: TRBD2; j_call: TRBJ2-1; clone_size: .; cdr3_aa: CASSLSLAGLYNEQFF; cdr3_nt: TGTGCCAGCAGTTTATCTCTAGCGGGCCTGTACAATGAGCAGTTCTTC
v_call: TRBV19; d_call: TRBD2; j_call: TRBJ2-4; clone_size: .; cdr3_aa: CASSTLAAMAAKNIQYF; cdr3_nt: TGTGCCAGTAGTACACTAGCGGCCATGGCGGCCAAAAACATTCAGTACTTC
v_call: TRBV4-1; d_call: TRBD1; j_call: TRBJ2-7; clone_size: .; cdr3_aa: CASSQETGTAIYEQYF; cdr3_nt: TGCGCCAGCAGCCAAGAGACTGGGACAGCGATCTACGAGCAGTACTTC
v_call: TRBV4-1; d_call: .; j_call: TRBJ2-7; clone_size: .; cdr3_aa: CASSQEVSLRGSYEQYF; cdr3_nt: TGCGCCAGCAGCCAAGAAGTATCCCTCCGAGGCTCCTACGAGCAGTACTTC
v_call: TRBV7-2; d_call: TRBD2; j_call: TRBJ2-1; clone_size: .; cdr3_aa: CASSLVVSGAGEGDEQFF; cdr3_nt: TGTGCCAGCAGCTTAGTAGTCTCCGGGGCGGGAGAGGGCGATGAGCAGTTCTTC
v_call: TRBV5-1; d_call: TRBD1; j_call: TRBJ1-4; clone_size: .; cdr3_aa: CASSGTGTGDEKLFF; cdr3_nt: TGCGCCAGCAGCGGGACCGGGACAGGGGATGAAAAACTGTTTTTT